One and the same sample provided the 21 T cell receptor beta chains below, sequenced in a study of T-cell memory formation after mild COVID-19. TCRdb redid the calling of the 5' RACE reads with MiXCR, one entry per CDR3 protein. The data show some 250,000 distinct CDR3 sequences, with approximately 9% seen just once and 22% held by the top ten. Sequenced sample: PBMCs or a T cell subset sorted from them (not recorded which). The receptors were gathered from a man in his late teens or twenties who had mild COVID-19 (a few samples of this study predate the infection). Cell type and time point are not known.

The rearrangement uses TRBV14 and TRBJ2-1; TRBD1 might be the D (6 bases). The V end lost 2 bases, the J end lost 0 bases, and 8 bases lay between the germline ends. Germline-derived CDR1 and CDR2 are SGHDN and FVKESK. The CDR3 extends over 15 amino acids. The CDR3 is CASSQFRGSYNEQFF. The CDR3 DNA reads as TGTGCCAGCAGCCAATTCAGGGGCTCCTACAATGAGCAGTTCTTC.

This clonotype was seen a handful of times. The rearrangement uses TRBV5-1 and TRBJ1-5; D not resolved. The CDR3 runs to 17 residues. Looked up from germline, CDR1 is SGHRS and CDR2 is YFSETQ. Trimming left V 5 bases short and J 0 bases short, with 18 bases between. The CDR3 region has the DNA TGCGCCAGCAGATTCCGGGGAGGGCACCTTAGCAATCAGCCCCAGCATTTT. Protein sequence: CASRFRGGHLSNQPQHF.

This clonotype was seen many times. The genes are TRBV7-9 and TRBJ2-1; 7 bases fit TRBD2. The ends lost 2 bases at V and 7 bases at J; junction bases unmatched: 5. CDR3 size: 14 residues. In germline, CDR1 is SEHNR, CDR2 FQNEAQ (reference sequence). CDR3 DNA sequence: TGTGCCAGCAGCTTAATCGCCGGGGGGAATGAGCAGTTCTTC. It translates to CASSLIAGGNEQFF.

The J gene is TRBJ1-1, the V gene TRBV18, with a weak D call TRBD1 (6 bases). V lost 6 bases, J lost 2 bases, and 16 bases lay in between. The germline V gene has CDR1 KGHSH and CDR2 LQKENI. The CDR3 is 15 residues long. CDR3 nucleotides: TGTGCCAGCTCGGGGGGTGGGACAATCAACACTGAAGCTTTCTTT. Its protein is CASSGGGTINTEAFF.

This clonotype was seen only a few times. The chain carries TRBV2 and TRBJ1-6; D is perhaps TRBD1 (6 bases). The CDR3 is 13 amino acids. The V gene lost 7 bases and the J gene lost 6 bases, with 10 bases spanning the gap. The germline CDR1 and CDR2 sequences are SNHLY and FYNNEI. CDR3 loop: CASTPDSNSPLHF. The CDR3 nucleotides read TGTGCCAGCACTCCGGACAGTAATTCACCCCTCCACTTT.

This sequence joins TRBV10-3 and TRBJ1-3; maybe TRBD1 (5 bases). This CDR3 region has 15 residues. CDR1 and CDR2 (germline): ENHRY, SYGVKD. The V end was cut by 4 bases, the J end by 0 bases, with 10 bases between. The CDR3 DNA sequence: TGTGCCATCAGTGGACAGACGGGCTCTGGAAACACCATATATTTT. The encoded protein is CAISGQTGSGNTIYF.

This clonotype has a handful of counts. The J gene is TRBJ2-3, the V gene TRBV29-1; no reliable D call. V shed 7 bases and J shed 3 bases, with 11 bases lying between them. The germline V gene has CDR1 SQVTM and CDR2 ANQGSEA. CDR3 length: 12 amino acids. In nucleotides, the CDR3 is TGCAGCGGGGATTTGGGAACAGATACGCAGTATTTT. It is translated as CSGDLGTDTQYF.

The chain uses TRBV7-9 and TRBJ2-7, with D tentatively TRBD2 (5 bases). V was clipped by 1 base and J by 2 bases, with 12 bases between them. The CDR3 extends over 15 amino acids. Germline V lookup: CDR1 SEHNR, CDR2 FQNEAQ (reference sequence). CDR3 DNA sequence: TGTGCCAGCAGCTTAGGTAACAGCGGAGCCTACGAGCAGTACGTC. It yields the protein CASSLGNSGAYEQYV.

This clonotype appeared once. This chain joins TRBV12-3 or TRBV12-4 and TRBJ2-2, with 8 bases matching TRBD1. The CDR3 spans 13 residues. After removal of 6 bases from V and 9 bases from J, the junction contained 6 bases not matched to a gene. The CDR3 region is CASSPTGERELFF. CDR3 nucleotide sequence: TGTGCCAGCAGCCCGACAGGGGAGAGGGAGCTGTTTTTT.

This clonotype was counted ten times or more. This sequence joins TRBV9 and TRBJ2-1, with 7 bases fitting TRBD2. CDR3 length: 15 residues. V lost 3 bases to trimming and J lost 4 bases; unmatched junction nucleotides: 7. CDR1 SGDLS and CDR2 YYNGEE come from the germline V gene. The CDR3 DNA sequence: TGTGCCAGCAGCGCCGGACTAGAGCTGTACAATGAGCAGTTCTTC. This codes for CASSAGLELYNEQFF.

This sequence joins TRBV28 and TRBJ1-1; the match to TRBD1 covers 7 bases. Germline lookup yields CDR1 MDHEN and CDR2 SYDVKM. CDR3 length: 15 amino acids. With 5 bases clipped from V and 0 bases from J, the junction kept 6 bases outside the gene matches. The CDR3 DNA reads as TGTGCCAGCAGTCTGACAGGGTGGATGAACACTGAAGCTTTCTTT. Protein: CASSLTGWMNTEAFF.

This chain links TRBV25-1 with TRBJ2-3; 7 nucleotides line up with TRBD1. Trimming took 4 bases from V and 5 from J; bases not matched to a gene: 6. Germline CDR1 and CDR2: MGHDK and SYGVNS. There are 14 residues in the CDR3. CDR3 in DNA: TGTGCCAGCAGTGCCACAGGGGCGGGAGATACGCAGTATTTT. It codes for CASSATGAGDTQYF. The whole variable domain, remainder taken from reference TRBV25-1 and TRBJ2-3, is EADIYQTPRYLVIGTGKKITLECSQTMGHDKMYWYQQDPGMELHLIHYSYGVNSTEKGDLSSESTVSRIRTEHFPLTLESARPSHTSQYLCASSATGAGDTQYFGPGTRLTVL.

The chain has TRBV7-6 and TRBJ2-3, with 7 bases that match TRBD1. The ends lost 5 bases at V and 6 bases at J; junction bases unmatched: 8. This CDR3 comprises 14 residues. Germline CDR1 and CDR2: SGHVS and FNYEAQ. The CDR3 region has the DNA TGTGCCAGCAGCGCAGGGGGACCCCCGGATACGCAGTATTTT. Amino acids: CASSAGGPPDTQYF.

This clonotype was detected ten times or more. The chain joins TRBV9 to TRBJ2-1; 8 bases match TRBD2. This CDR3 has 18 amino acids. Trimming at V came to 0 bases and at J to 4 bases, leaving 12 bases not matched to a gene. In germline, CDR1 is SGDLS, CDR2 YYNGEE. The CDR3, as DNA: TGTGCCAGCAGCGTAGGGGCACTTAGCGGGGCCATGTACAATGAGCAGTTCTTC. Residues: CASSVGALSGAMYNEQFF.

This clonotype was recorded many times. The genes are TRBV7-2 and TRBJ1-1, with unresolved D. This CDR3 has 11 residues. The ends were cut back, 5 bases at V and 3 bases at J, with 4 bases in the middle. The germline V gene encodes CDR1 SGHTA and CDR2 FQGNSA. The CDR3 is CASSPYTEAFF. The CDR3 coding sequence is TGTGCCAGCAGCCCGTACACTGAAGCTTTCTTT. Complete variable domain (other parts from reference TRBV7-2 and TRBJ1-1): GAGVSQSPSNKVTEKGKDVELRCDPISGHTALYWYRQSLGQGLEFLIYFQGNSAPDKSGLPSDRFSAERTGGSVSTLTIQRTQQEDSAVYLCASSPYTEAFFGQGTRLTVV.

This rearrangement joins TRBV20-1 to TRBJ2-4; TRBD2 might be the D (6 bases). Between the trimmed V and J ends, which lost 7 bases and 0 bases, there was a span of 19 bases. Germline CDR1 and CDR2: DFQATT and SNEGSKA (reference sequence). This CDR3 comprises 16 residues. The CDR3 DNA is TGCAGTGGCAGTCCAAAGCGGGTGGAAGCCAAAAACATTCAGTACTTC. This gives the protein CSGSPKRVEAKNIQYF.

The J gene is TRBJ2-1, the V gene TRBV10-3; TRBD2 matches at 9 bases. This CDR3 has 13 amino acids. Germline loops: CDR1 ENHRY, CDR2 SYGVKD. J gave up 8 bases and V 8 bases, and 7 bases lay outside the gene matches. CDR3 in DNA: TGTGCCATCGGCGGGGGGGGCTTGGATGAGCAGTTCTTC. Its translation is CAIGGGGLDEQFF.

This clonotype was seen repeatedly, ten times or more. The chain is built from TRBV20-1 and TRBJ2-5; TRBD2 aligns across 10 bases. V gave up 5 bases and J gave up 5 bases; unmatched junction bases: 20. The CDR3 has 18 amino acids. Germline V gene data show CDR1 as DFQATT and CDR2 as SNEGSKA (reference sequence). In DNA, the CDR3 is TGCAGTGCTGATGGTAGCGGGGGGTTCTCAACTTGGGCGGAGACCCAGTACTTC. It specifies CSADGSGGFSTWAETQYF.

The V call is TRBV18, the J call TRBJ1-1; D gene unclear. The germline V gene encodes CDR1 KGHSH and CDR2 LQKENI. The length of the CDR3 is 14 residues. Trimming took off 3 bases at V and 1 base at J, with 9 bases between the two ends. The CDR3 DNA reads as TGTGCCAGCTCACCCGCGGCGGGGAACACTGAAGCTTTCTTT. Its protein product is CASSPAAGNTEAFF.

This clonotype was recorded many times. This chain connects TRBV12-3 or TRBV12-4 to TRBJ2-2, with D unclear. There are 14 residues in the CDR3. V was trimmed by 6 bases and J by 6 bases, leaving 14 bases between them. CDR3 nucleotides: TGTGCCAGCAGCCACCGCAACCGCCCCGGGGAGCTGTTTTTT. It is translated as CASSHRNRPGELFF.

In its sample, this clonotype was seen many times. The chain joins TRBV6-5 to TRBJ1-4, with D tentatively TRBD1 (5 bases). The CDR3 has 16 amino acids. V lost 4 bases to trimming and J lost 0 bases, with 12 bases between them. The germline gives CDR1 MNHEY, CDR2 SVGAGI. CDR3 nucleotide sequence: TGTGCCAGCAGTTCGCGGGACCCCTCAACTAATGAAAAACTGTTTTTT. Translation gives CASSSRDPSTNEKLFF.